These T cell receptor beta chains were read from a single sample in a study of tumor and adjacent non-tumor tissue in lung cancer. TCRdb reprocessed the multiplex PCR reads with MiXCR, giving one entry per CDR3 protein. This sample carries approximately 71,000 distinct CDR3 sequences, approximately 63% of them seen once, and the ten largest clones take 20%. Specimen: lung tumor tissue. All receptors come from a middle-aged man with non-small cell lung cancer. The CDR3 runs from the conserved cysteine through the conserved F or W. Fields, in order: D gene, clone size, V gene, J gene, CDR3 DNA, CDR3 protein. A D gene is named only where the DNA matches it firmly. Size tells how often a clone was seen (once, few, many) or the class of an expanded clone, and some rows leave it out.

.,.,TRBV7-9,TRBJ2-1,TGTGTCAGCAGCTGGGCCGGGACACATAAATCCTACAATGAACAGTTCTTC,CVSSWAGTHKSYNEQFF
.,.,TRBV20-1,TRBJ2-5,TGCAATGCTAGGCCAGCGGGTCTCCAAGAGACCCAGTACTTC,CNARPAGLQETQYF
.,.,TRBV28,TRBJ1-5,TGTGCCAGCAATCCCGGGAATCTTGGTCAGCCCCAGCATTTT,CASNPGNLGQPQHF
.,.,TRBV11-2,TRBJ2-7,TGTGCTAGCAGCTTAGCGCTTAGTGACTACGAGCAGTACTTC,CASSLALSDYEQYF
.,few,TRBV28,TRBJ2-1,TGTGCCAGCAGTTTCAGCGTCAGCTCCTACAATGAGCAGTTCTTC,CASSFSVSSYNEQFF
TRBD1,few,TRBV5-1,TRBJ1-6,TGCGCCAGCAGCTTGGGGACAGGGAATTCACCCCTCCACTTT,CASSLGTGNSPLHF
TRBD2,many,TRBV4-1,TRBJ2-5,TGCGCCAGCAGCCAAGAGCGGGGGGAGTCCCAGTACTTC,CASSQERGESQYF
.,many,TRBV5-1,TRBJ2-2,TGCGCCAGCAGCAAAGAACTAGGACTCACCGGGGAGCTGTTTTTT,CASSKELGLTGELFF
TRBD2,.,TRBV12-3/TRBV12-4,TRBJ2-2,TGTGTCAGCAGTTCTCCGGGACTAGCGACCACCGGGGAGCTGTTTTTT,CVSSSPGLATTGELFF
TRBD1,.,TRBV30,TRBJ1-5,TGTGCCTATTACAGGGGGCCCGGCAATCAGCCCCAACATTTT,CAYYRGPGNQPQHF
TRBD2,.,TRBV6-6,TRBJ2-1,TGTGCCACCAGGAGTAGCGGGAGTTCCCATGAGCAGCTCTTC,CATRSSGSSHEQLF
.,.,TRBV25-1,TRBJ1-1,TGTGCCAGCAGTGACGGCGGCTACACTGAAGCTTTCTTT,CASSDGGYTEAFF
.,few,TRBV5-1,TRBJ2-3,TGCGCCAGCAGCTTGGAACAGGTCATAGATACGCAGTATTTT,CASSLEQVIDTQYF
.,.,TRBV6-5,TRBJ1-5,TGTGCCAGCATGAGGGGTGGAGATCAGTCCCAGCATTTT,CASMRGGDQSQHF
.,.,TRBV6-5,TRBJ2-5,TGCGCCAGCAGTTACTCGAACAGGGTTGGGACCCAGTACTTC,CASSYSNRVGTQYF
.,.,TRBV4-1,TRBJ1-3,TGCCCCAGTAGCCAAGAGGAGGGGCCGAGCGGGGGCTCTGGAAACACCATATATTTT,CPSSQEEGPSGGSGNTIYF
.,.,TRBV6-1,TRBJ2-3,TGTGCCAGCACCAGCGCCCCCGCCACAGATATGCAGTATTTT,CASTSAPATDMQYF
.,once,TRBV11-2,TRBJ1-3,TGTGCCAGTTCGATAAGGGTTTCTGGAAACACCATATATTTT,CASSIRVSGNTIYF
.,few,TRBV5-1,TRBJ2-7,TGCGCCAGCAGCAGCAGGGACGGATCCTACGAGCAGTACTTC,CASSSRDGSYEQYF
.,many,TRBV5-1,TRBJ2-2,TGCGCCAGCAGCTTGTTCAGTTCCGGGGAGCTGTTTTTT,CASSLFSSGELFF
TRBD1,.,TRBV29-1,TRBJ1-1,TGCAGCGTCCGGGACAGACACAGTGAAGCTTTCTTT,CSVRDRHSEAFF
.,many,TRBV12-3/TRBV12-4,TRBJ2-7,TGTGCCAGCAGTTTAGGGACGGACTACGAGCAGTACTTC,CASSLGTDYEQYF
TRBD1,.,TRBV12-3/TRBV12-4,TRBJ1-4,TGTGCCAGCTGTCGACAGGGAGGGGGTGAAGAACTGTTTTTT,CASCRQGGGEELFF
.,many,TRBV29-1,TRBJ1-6,TGCAGCGTTAGACTTTCAATGGGTTCACCCCTCCACTTT,CSVRLSMGSPLHF
.,many,TRBV5-1,TRBJ1-2,TGCGCCAGCAGCTACTGGGGGGAAGTCGGCTATGGCTACACCTTC,CASSYWGEVGYGYTF
.,.,TRBV6-5,TRBJ2-1,TGTGCTAGCAGAACCACAGGTTCTGAGCAGTTCTTC,CASRTTGSEQFF
.,.,TRBV10-1,TRBJ2-3,TGCGCCAGTAGTGAAGCGTGGACAGATACGCAGTATTTT,CASSEAWTDTQYF
.,.,TRBV5-1,TRBJ2-5,TGCGCCAGCAGCTTGGAGTGGGGGAGAGGAGAGACCCAGTACTTC,CASSLEWGRGETQYF
.,.,TRBV7-9,TRBJ2-3,TGTGCCAGCAGACAGGGCCCCGCCGATACGCAGTATTTT,CASRQGPADTQYF
TRBD1,.,TRBV7-9,TRBJ1-5,TGTGCCAGCAGCTTCGGACAGGGAGTCAATCAGCCCCAGCATTTT,CASSFGQGVNQPQHF
.,.,TRBV29-1,TRBJ2-2,TGCAGCGCTACAGGGTTAGGGATCACCGGGGAGCTGCTTTTT,CSATGLGITGELLF
TRBD1,.,TRBV11-2,TRBJ2-3,TGTGCCAGCAACCTTCTGGGACAGGGCGGCAGAGATACGCAGTATTTT,CASNLLGQGGRDTQYF
.,many,TRBV12-3/TRBV12-4,TRBJ1-5,TGTGCCAGCAGGCGCGGGACTTCGGATCAGCCCCAGCATTTT,CASRRGTSDQPQHF
.,many,TRBV12-3/TRBV12-4,TRBJ1-3,TGTGCCAGCAGTCCCGACCCCTTAGGAAACACCATATATTTT,CASSPDPLGNTIYF
TRBD1,once,TRBV29-1,TRBJ2-7,TGCAGCGTTGAACCCCGACAGGGGGAGCAGTACTTC,CSVEPRQGEQYF
.,once,TRBV10-3,TRBJ2-5,TGTGCCATCAGTGATGAGCCTGTCAGGAAGACCCAGTACTTC,CAISDEPVRKTQYF
TRBD2,once,TRBV11-3,TRBJ2-3,TGTGCCACCAGCGAAGGGACTAGAGGGGGATACACAGATACGCAGTATTTT,CATSEGTRGGYTDTQYF
.,.,TRBV20-1,TRBJ1-1,TGCATTGCTAGGGAAGAGGCTGACATTGAAGCTTCCTTT,CIAREEADIEASF
TRBD2,.,TRBV6-5,TRBJ2-3,TGTTCCAGCAGTCCAGGGGAGCGGGAGGGCCGGAAAGATACGCAGTATTTT,CSSSPGEREGRKDTQYF